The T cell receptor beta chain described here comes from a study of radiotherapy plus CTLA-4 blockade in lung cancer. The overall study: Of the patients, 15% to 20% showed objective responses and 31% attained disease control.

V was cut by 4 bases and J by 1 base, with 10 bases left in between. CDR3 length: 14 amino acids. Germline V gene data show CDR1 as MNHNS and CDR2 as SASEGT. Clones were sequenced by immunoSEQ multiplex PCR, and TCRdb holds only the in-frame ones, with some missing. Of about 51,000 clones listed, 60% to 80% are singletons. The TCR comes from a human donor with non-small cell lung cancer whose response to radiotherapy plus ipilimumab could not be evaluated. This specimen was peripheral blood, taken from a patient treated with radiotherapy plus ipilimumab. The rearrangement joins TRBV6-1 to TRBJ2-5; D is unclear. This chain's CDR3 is CASSVAAFQETQYF. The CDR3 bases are TGTGCCAGCAGTGTTGCGGCTTTCCAAGAGACCCAGTACTTC.